One T cell receptor (beta chain) is described in this entry. Germline V gives CDR1 WSHSY, CDR2 SAAADI. The CDR3 loop spans 13 amino acids. V shed 6 bases and J 6 bases; nucleotides not matched to a gene: 8. Original methodology: The assay estimated nucleated cells by amplifying reference gene primers. Measured with immunoSEQ multiplex PCR; TCRdb has only the in-frame clones, and not every one. The D gene and trimming were derived from the DNA, and the V and J assignments and clone size from that table. The sample lists about 200,000 clones, around nine tenths seen once, with less than 7.5% in the top ten. These data belong to a study of blood T cell repertoires in COVID-19. Study-wide background: Material from acute and convalescent COVID-19 was sourced from the United States, Italy and Spain. PBMCs, B-cell-depleted T cells, or T cells provided the cDNA or gDNA that made up the material.

Sequences were obtained from peripheral blood. V and J are TRBV10-2 and TRBJ2-7; 7 nucleotides align to TRBD1. The receptor was derived from a man aged 55-75 years who had recovered from COVID-19. CDR3 in DNA: TGCGCCAGCAGGGGGACAGCCTTTGCCGAGCAGTACTTC. It translates to CASRGTAFAEQYF.